This T cell receptor (beta chain) emerged from a study of radiotherapy plus CTLA-4 blockade in lung cancer. Study-level points and caveats: Subsequent to radiotherapy plus ipilimumab, tumor-derived TCR clones underwent expansion in blood.

The V gene lost 0 bases and the J gene lost 6 bases, with 4 bases spanning the gap. Germline lookup yields CDR1 SGDLS and CDR2 YYNGEE. The CDR3 contains 13 residues. The protocol was immunoSEQ multiplex PCR, while the TCRdb copy is restricted to in-frame clones and leaves out a portion. The sample has about 120,000 clones, 85% to 90% seen once; the top ten hold approximately 6.6%. The study gave focal radiation plus ipilimumab CTLA-4 blockade to patients with chemo-refractory metastatic non-small-cell lung cancer. This clone came up a few times. Its antigen is currently unknown. This rearrangement joins TRBV9 to TRBJ2-6; no definite D call. This receptor was taken from a human donor with non-small cell lung cancer that progressed on radiotherapy plus ipilimumab. The sample was peripheral blood, taken from a patient treated with radiotherapy plus ipilimumab. In DNA form, the CDR3 reads TGTGCCAGCAGCGTAGGTATGGCCAACGTCCTGACTTTC. Translated, it gives CASSVGMANVLTF.